The rows below give T cell receptor beta chains drawn from one sample of a study of blood T cell repertoires in COVID-19. Assay: immunoSEQ multiplex PCR; the TCRdb copy retains only in-frame clones and omits some. This repertoire shows approximately 340,000 clones, about nine tenths found once; its top ten account for 9.5% to 10%. Sequencing was performed on peripheral blood. These receptors came from a man aged 25 to 40 with COVID-19, enrolled during active disease. The CDR3 runs from the conserved cysteine through the conserved F or W. The order of the fields is clone size, J gene, D gene, V gene, CDR3 DNA, CDR3 protein. D genes are given only for firm matches. The listing skips clone size in some rows; elsewhere it reads once, few, many or a size class.

clone_size: -
j_call: TRBJ2-7
d_call: -
v_call: TRBV20-1
cdr3_nt: TGCAGTGCTAGTTTAAATCCGTCCCCGGCCTACGAGCAGTACTTC
cdr3_aa: CSASLNPSPAYEQYF

clone_size: -
j_call: TRBJ2-3
d_call: TRBD2
v_call: TRBV4-2
cdr3_nt: TGTGCCAGCAGCCCAACCGGGACTAGCGGGGCAGATACGCAGTATTTT
cdr3_aa: CASSPTGTSGADTQYF

clone_size: once
j_call: TRBJ1-5
d_call: TRBD1
v_call: TRBV27
cdr3_nt: TGTGCCAGCAGATCCGGGACAGGCCTTTCTAGCAATCAGCCCCAGCATTTT
cdr3_aa: CASRSGTGLSSNQPQHF

clone_size: -
j_call: TRBJ1-2
d_call: -
v_call: TRBV7-9
cdr3_nt: TGTGCCAGCAGCTTTTCGGGAAACGGCTACACCTTC
cdr3_aa: CASSFSGNGYTF

clone_size: -
j_call: TRBJ1-3
d_call: -
v_call: TRBV6-6
cdr3_nt: TGTGCCAGCAGTCCAAGGGGGGGACGGAGCTCTGGAAACACCATATATTTT
cdr3_aa: CASSPRGGRSSGNTIYF

clone_size: -
j_call: TRBJ2-7
d_call: TRBD2
v_call: TRBV7-2
cdr3_nt: TGTGCCAGCAGCCTCCAGGCCGGACTAGCGGGGGGGGAATACGAGCAGTACTTC
cdr3_aa: CASSLQAGLAGGEYEQYF

clone_size: -
j_call: TRBJ1-2
d_call: -
v_call: TRBV2
cdr3_nt: TGTGCCAGCACTTCACCCCAGGGAGGCTACACCTTC
cdr3_aa: CASTSPQGGYTF

clone_size: -
j_call: TRBJ2-1
d_call: TRBD2
v_call: TRBV5-1
cdr3_nt: TGCGCCAGCAGCATGACTAGCGGGGGTGAGCAGTTCTTC
cdr3_aa: CASSMTSGGEQFF

clone_size: -
j_call: TRBJ1-2
d_call: -
v_call: TRBV6-6
cdr3_nt: TGTGCCACCATCGGGGGGACCAACTATGGCTACACCTTC
cdr3_aa: CATIGGTNYGYTF

clone_size: -
j_call: TRBJ2-7
d_call: -
v_call: TRBV28
cdr3_nt: TGTGCCAGCAGTTTAGTACAGTACGAGCAGTACTTC
cdr3_aa: CASSLVQYEQYF

clone_size: -
j_call: TRBJ2-1
d_call: TRBD1
v_call: TRBV6-5
cdr3_nt: TGTGCCAGCCGGGACAGGGCCGGGGAGCAGTTCTTC
cdr3_aa: CASRDRAGEQFF

clone_size: -
j_call: TRBJ2-4
d_call: TRBD2
v_call: TRBV5-6
cdr3_nt: TGTGCCAGCAGCTGGGGACTAGCGGGAGCCAAAAACATTCAGTACTTC
cdr3_aa: CASSWGLAGAKNIQYF

clone_size: -
j_call: TRBJ2-3
d_call: -
v_call: TRBV4-3
cdr3_nt: TGCGCCAGCAGCCCCCAGGGCCCCGGCACAGATACGCAGTATTTT
cdr3_aa: CASSPQGPGTDTQYF

clone_size: -
j_call: TRBJ1-2
d_call: TRBD1
v_call: TRBV27
cdr3_nt: TGTGCCAGCAGAATCCCACAGGGGAGCGGGAACTATGGCTACACCTTC
cdr3_aa: CASRIPQGSGNYGYTF

clone_size: -
j_call: TRBJ1-3
d_call: -
v_call: TRBV6-6
cdr3_nt: TGTGCCAGCAGTTACCCCTCAGCGTCTGCTGGAAACACCATATATTTT
cdr3_aa: CASSYPSASAGNTIYF

clone_size: -
j_call: TRBJ2-7
d_call: TRBD2
v_call: TRBV5-5
cdr3_nt: TGTGCCAGCAGCCCTAGCGGGACCCACGAGCAGTACTTC
cdr3_aa: CASSPSGTHEQYF

clone_size: -
j_call: TRBJ2-1
d_call: TRBD2
v_call: TRBV5-1
cdr3_nt: TGCGCCAGCAGCCCCGCTGGACTAGTTTCTGGGTACAATGAGCAGTTCTTC
cdr3_aa: CASSPAGLVSGYNEQFF

clone_size: -
j_call: TRBJ1-5
d_call: TRBD1
v_call: TRBV2
cdr3_nt: TGTGCCAGCAGTGGGGACAGCGGGGGGGATCAGCCCCAGCATTTT
cdr3_aa: CASSGDSGGDQPQHF

clone_size: -
j_call: TRBJ1-6
d_call: TRBD1
v_call: TRBV30
cdr3_nt: TGTGCCTGCGCCCTGGACAGGAACTCACCCCTCCACTTT
cdr3_aa: CACALDRNSPLHF

clone_size: -
j_call: TRBJ2-7
d_call: -
v_call: TRBV7-2
cdr3_nt: TGTGCCAGCAGCTTAGGCGGCCAGGACACCTACGAGCAGTACTTC
cdr3_aa: CASSLGGQDTYEQYF